The next 2 T cell receptor beta chains were all read from a single sample in a study of molecular identifiers for immune sequencing clone quantification. TCRdb itself ran the PCR reads through MiXCR, one entry per CDR3 protein. The sample has about 39,000 distinct CDR3 sequences, 18% seen once; the top ten hold under 8.5%. The sequenced sample consisted of naive CD8+ T cells from blood, with Jurkat cell RNA spiked in. Subset given: FACS-sorted CD8+CD4-CCR7+CD45RA+ naive T cells. Receptor source: a human donor in good health. Some libraries in this study had Jurkat cell RNA spiked in.

The CDR3 loop is CASSFMRGWDQKTQYF. CDR3 bases: TGTGCCAGCAGTTTTATGCGGGGGTGGGACCAGAAGACCCAGTACTTC. This rearrangement joins TRBV28 to TRBJ2-5; 7 nucleotides match TRBD2. The V gene's germline CDR1 is MDHEN and CDR2 SYDVKM. The CDR3 consists of 16 residues. The V gene end was trimmed by 3 bases and the J gene end by 6 bases; junction bases not matched to a gene: 13.

In its sample, this clonotype was seen many times. The chain couples TRBV7-9 to TRBJ1-2, with D possibly being TRBD1 (6 bases). V was pared by 4 bases and J by 3 bases, with 9 bases between. The germline CDR1 and CDR2 sequences are SEHNR and FQNEAQ (reference sequence). This CDR3 is built from 13 residues. DNA for the CDR3: TGTGCCAGCAGCTCCTGGACAGACTATGGCTACACCTTC. This sequence encodes CASSSWTDYGYTF. Drawing the rest from reference TRBV7-9 and TRBJ1-2, the complete variable domain is DTGVSQNPRHKITKRGQNVTFRCDPISEHNRLYWYRQTLGQGPEFLTYFQNEAQLEKSRLLSDRFSAERPKGSFSTLEIQRTEQGDSAMYLCASSSWTDYGYTFGSGTRLTVV.